These 32 T cell receptor beta chains were all obtained from the same sample, sequenced in a study of neoadjuvant anti-PD-1 for oral cavity cancer. This table comes from immunoSEQ multiplex PCR, and its TCRdb copy is limited to in-frame clones, with some not included. The sample has approximately 14,000 clones; roughly 72% are singletons. This material consisted of PBMCs, taken before nivolumab (anti-PD-1) treatment. The source of these receptors is a person between 40 and 80 years old with oral cavity squamous cell carcinoma.

The rearrangement joins TRBV2 to TRBJ2-4, with no clear D. This CDR3 comprises 14 residues. CDR1 and CDR2 (germline): SNHLY, FYNNEI. V was clipped by 7 bases and J by 0 bases, with 10 bases between them. Here the CDR3 DNA reads TGTGCCAGCAATCAGGTTCTAGCCAAAAACATTCAGTACTTC. Amino acids: CASNQVLAKNIQYF.

The genes are TRBV4-1 and TRBJ2-1; perhaps D is TRBD1 or TRBD2 (7 bases each). Germline V gene sequence: CDR1 MGHRA, CDR2 YSYEKL. With 4 bases removed from V and 4 bases from J, the gap between germline ends came to 23 bases. The CDR3 extends over 18 amino acids. CDR3 bases: TGCGCCAGCAGCCCAGGGGGACTAAAACCCGAGGGTTACAATGAGCAGTTCTTC. Protein product: CASSPGGLKPEGYNEQFF.

The CDR3 DNA is TGCAGCGTTGAAGTACCGGGAGTTAACAAAAACATTCAGTACTTC. Translating it yields CSVEVPGVNKNIQYF. This rearrangement joins TRBV29-1 to TRBJ2-4, with D perhaps matching TRBD2 (6 bases). CDR1 SQVTM and CDR2 ANQGSEA come from the germline V gene. The CDR3 runs 15 residues. Trimming took off 1 base at V and 3 bases at J, with 13 bases between the two ends.

This clone was found once. The chain carries TRBV7-2 and TRBJ2-4; D call uncertain. CDR1 is SGHTA and CDR2 is FQGNSA in the germline V gene. The V end was cut by 4 bases, the J end by 6 bases, with 22 bases between. This CDR3 region has 17 residues. The CDR3 nucleotides are TGTGCCAGCAGCTCTTTCGAATGGGGTGGTTTTGGAAACATTCAGTACTTC. Its translation: CASSSFEWGGFGNIQYF. Combining the CDR3 with reference TRBV7-2 and TRBJ2-4 gives the whole variable domain GAGVSQSPSNKVTEKGKDVELRCDPISGHTALYWYRQSLGQGLEFLIYFQGNSAPDKSGLPSDRFSAERTGGSVSTLTIQRTQQEDSAVYLCASSSFEWGGFGNIQYFGAGTRLSVL.

The chain is built from TRBV5-1 and TRBJ2-1; 11 bases line up with TRBD2. Germline-derived CDR1 and CDR2 are SGHRS and YFSETQ. Germline trimming cut 2 bases from V and 4 bases from J; bases unmatched to any gene: 5. CDR3 length: 16 residues. The CDR3 DNA follows: TGCGCCAGCAGCTTCCATACTAGCGGGAGTTACAATGAGCAGTTCTTC. Translation gives CASSFHTSGSYNEQFF.

This clone appeared a few times. The chain employs TRBV28 and TRBJ1-4; D call uncertain. Germline V gene sequence: CDR1 MDHEN, CDR2 SYDVKM. V was shortened by 7 bases and J by 7 bases, with 13 bases between the two germline ends. The CDR3 contains 13 residues. Here the CDR3 reads CASTSRVGEKLFF. CDR3 bases: TGTGCCAGCACTTCGCGGGTGGGTGAAAAACTGTTTTTT.

The chain is built from TRBV9 and TRBJ2-7; D uncertain. V dropped 3 bases and J dropped 6 bases, with 10 bases sitting between them. CDR1 is SGDLS and CDR2 is YYNGEE in the germline V gene. The CDR3 length is 12 residues. The CDR3 reads CASSDRWGEQYF. The CDR3 nucleotides are TGTGCCAGCAGCGATCGGTGGGGCGAGCAGTACTTC.

The V and J genes are TRBV4-1 and TRBJ1-1; perhaps TRBD1 as D (5 bases). This CDR3 has 15 residues. V was pared by 3 bases and J by 4 bases, with 15 bases between. CDR1 is MGHRA, CDR2 YSYEKL, per germline. The DNA of the CDR3 is TGCGCCAGCAGCCACCCCGGAGGGGTGCGCACTGAAGCTTTCTTT. This codes for CASSHPGGVRTEAFF.

The genes are TRBV5-5 and TRBJ1-3; TRBD1 is a possible D gene (6 bases). V gave up 1 base and J gave up 0 bases, with 8 bases separating them. There are 15 residues in the CDR3. Germline CDR1 is SGHKS and CDR2 is YYEKEE (reference sequence). This CDR3 is CASSLQGYSGNTIYF. For the CDR3, the DNA is TGTGCCAGCAGCTTGCAGGGGTACTCTGGAAACACCATATATTTT.

The chain joins TRBV9 to TRBJ1-4; D is possibly TRBD1 (6 bases). The V gene lost 0 bases and the J gene lost 7 bases, with 13 bases spanning the gap. CDR1 and CDR2 (germline): SGDLS, YYNGEE. This CDR3 comprises 15 residues. The CDR3 DNA reads as TGTGCCAGCAGCGTAGGGGACACGGGGGGTGAAAAACTGTTTTTT. Protein: CASSVGDTGGEKLFF.

This rearrangement joins TRBV11-2 to TRBJ1-1, with D maybe TRBD1 (5 bases). Germline V lookup: CDR1 SGHAT, CDR2 FQNNGV. Trimming took 4 bases from V and 4 from J, leaving 16 bases between them. The CDR3 covers 15 residues. For the CDR3, the DNA is TGTGCCAGCAGCTCTTACAGGTCGGAGGGCACTGAAGCTTTCTTT. This codes for CASSSYRSEGTEAFF.

The chain couples TRBV30 to TRBJ1-2, with TRBD1 as a possible D gene (5 bases). This CDR3 is 16 amino acids long. Looked up from germline, CDR1 is GTSNPN and CDR2 is SVGIG (reference sequence). The V end lost 2 bases, the J end lost 5 bases, and 21 bases lay between the germline ends. CDR3 region: CAWSLQVSGGRYGYTF. The CDR3 region has the DNA TGTGCCTGGAGTCTCCAAGTATCGGGGGGAAGGTATGGCTACACCTTC.

This chain uses TRBV6-5 with TRBJ1-6; weak D call: TRBD1 (6 bases). Germline values: CDR1 MNHEY, CDR2 SVGAGI. The CDR3 is 15 amino acids. V lost 0 bases and J lost 8, with 11 bases in between. In DNA, the CDR3 is TGTGCCAGCAGTTACTCGAGGGCAGGGGATTCACCCCTCCACTTT. Encoded protein: CASSYSRAGDSPLHF.

The V call is TRBV7-2, the J call TRBJ2-1; 16 bases agree with TRBD2. Trimming at V came to 5 bases and at J to 4 bases, leaving 8 bases not matched to a gene. Germline-derived CDR1 and CDR2 are SGHTA and FQGNSA. The CDR3 has 18 amino acids. The CDR3 here is CASSLGTSGGARYNEQFF. The CDR3 bases are TGTGCCAGCAGCCTTGGGACTAGCGGGGGGGCCCGTTACAATGAGCAGTTCTTC.

This clone was found a few times. The genes are TRBV13 and TRBJ1-1; TRBD1 aligns across 7 bases. This CDR3 region has 15 residues. Germline V gene lookup returns CDR1 PRHDT and CDR2 FYEKMQ (reference sequence). The J segment lost 0 bases and the V segment lost 5 bases, leaving 6 bases of the junction unmatched. The chain's CDR3 is CASSLRDSMNTEAFF. CDR3 coding DNA: TGTGCCAGCAGCCTAAGGGACAGTATGAACACTGAAGCTTTCTTT. Using reference TRBV13 and TRBJ1-1 for the parts outside the CDR3, the full variable domain is AAGVIQSPRHLIKEKRETATLKCYPIPRHDTVYWYQQGPGQDPQFLISFYEKMQSDKGSIPDRFSAQQFSDYHSELNMSSLELGDSALYFCASSLRDSMNTEAFFGQGTRLTVV.

The rearrangement joins TRBV11-1 to TRBJ2-7; a possible D gene is TRBD1 (5 bases). This CDR3 comprises 15 residues. The V gene lost 5 bases and the J gene lost 1 base, with 15 bases spanning the gap. Germline lookup yields CDR1 SGHAT and CDR2 FQDESV (reference sequence). The CDR3 protein is CASSPAPDSSYEQYF. The CDR3, as DNA: TGTGCCAGCAGCCCGGCCCCTGACAGTTCCTACGAGCAGTACTTC. Complete variable domain (other parts from reference TRBV11-1 and TRBJ2-7): EAEVAQSPRYKITEKSQAVAFWCDPISGHATLYWYRQILGQGPELLVQFQDESVVDDSQLPKDRFSAERLKGVDSTLKIQPAELGDSAMYLCASSPAPDSSYEQYFGPGTRLTVT.

This chain uses TRBV5-4 with TRBJ2-1; D remains ambiguous. The V end was cut by 0 bases, the J end by 5 bases, with 9 bases between. Germline CDR1 is SGHNT and CDR2 is YYREEE (reference sequence). This CDR3 spans 14 amino acids. CDR3 DNA sequence: TGTGCCAGCAGCTTGGTGGGAATACACAATGAGCAGTTCTTC. Amino acids: CASSLVGIHNEQFF.

The chain carries TRBV28 and TRBJ2-7; 8 bases are a match to TRBD1. After removal of 6 bases from V and 0 bases from J, the junction contained 4 bases not matched to a gene. The CDR3 contains 14 residues. Per the germline V gene, CDR1 is MDHEN and CDR2 is SYDVKM. The chain's CDR3 is CASSTQGASYEQYF. CDR3 bases: TGTGCCAGCAGCACCCAGGGGGCCTCCTACGAGCAGTACTTC.

The chain is built from TRBV5-1 and TRBJ2-1, with D uncertain. V was pared by 0 bases and J by 4 bases, with 8 bases between. This CDR3 is 14 amino acids long. CDR1 and CDR2 (germline): SGHRS, YFSETQ. The CDR3 sequence: CASSLVGPYNEQFF. CDR3 DNA: TGCGCCAGCAGCTTGGTCGGCCCTTACAATGAGCAGTTCTTC.

The genes are TRBV6-5 and TRBJ1-5; no definite D call. The CDR3 length is 12 residues. CDR1 and CDR2 (germline): MNHEY, SVGAGI. Between the trimmed V and J ends, which lost 0 bases and 9 bases, there was a span of 6 bases. CDR3 DNA sequence: TGTGCCAGCAGTTACTCGACGGGGCCCCAGCATTTT. Its protein is CASSYSTGPQHF.

The rearrangement uses TRBV28 and TRBJ2-1; 11 bases fit TRBD2. This CDR3 contains 11 residues. Germline V gene lookup returns CDR1 MDHEN and CDR2 SYDVKM. The CDR3 region is CASGRANEQFF. In DNA, the CDR3 is TGTGCTAGCGGGAGGGCGAATGAGCAGTTCTTC.

This clone was seen a handful of times. This CDR3 is CASGNGLADSYEQYF. DNA of the CDR3: TGTGCCAGCGGTAACGGACTAGCTGATTCCTACGAGCAGTACTTC. The chain carries TRBV6-4 and TRBJ2-7, with 8 bases lining up with TRBD2. CDR3 length: 15 amino acids. Germline-derived CDR1 and CDR2 are MRHNA and SNTAGT. V was clipped by 8 bases and J by 1 base; unmatched bases: 10.

The chain uses TRBV7-6 and TRBJ1-1; D gene uncertain. The CDR3 contains 11 residues. The germline CDR1 and CDR2 sequences are SGHVS and FNYEAQ. The V and J ends lost 2 bases and 7 bases respectively, with 5 bases between them. The CDR3 is CASSLSGEAFF. Here the CDR3 DNA reads TGTGCCAGCAGCTTATCGGGTGAAGCTTTCTTT.

This clone showed up just a few times. This chain uses TRBV4-1 with TRBJ1-5; D gene unclear. In germline, CDR1 is MGHRA, CDR2 YSYEKL. The length of the CDR3 is 13 residues. Trimming pared 0 bases from V and 2 bases from J, leaving 2 bases between. As DNA, the CDR3 is TGCGCCAGCAGCCAAGACGGCAATCAGCCCCAGCATTTT. Its translation: CASSQDGNQPQHF.

V usage is TRBV6-5 and J usage is TRBJ2-3; D is perhaps TRBD1 or TRBD2 (5 bases each). From germline, CDR1 is MNHEY and CDR2 SVGAGI. Deletions cut 8 bases from V and 5 bases from J, with 11 bases between. The CDR3 loop spans 12 amino acids. The CDR3 protein is CASGGRGDTQYF. The CDR3 DNA follows: TGTGCCAGCGGGGGACGGGGAGATACGCAGTATTTT.

The rearrangement uses TRBV7-8 and TRBJ2-7; TRBD1 matches at 11 bases. V dropped 5 bases and J dropped 5; count of bases not matched to a gene: 14. The germline gives CDR1 SGHVS, CDR2 FQNEAQ. This CDR3 region has 17 residues. The CDR3 loop is CASSRENRGTGGHEQYF. As DNA, the CDR3 is TGTGCCAGCAGCCGAGAAAACAGGGGGACAGGGGGGCACGAGCAGTACTTC.

The rearrangement links TRBV19 to TRBJ1-2; 9 bases agree with TRBD1. The V and J ends lost 5 bases and 2 bases, in that order; junction bases with no gene match: 12. This CDR3 is 17 amino acids long. CDR1 LNHDA and CDR2 SQIVND come from the germline V gene (reference sequence). CDR3 region: CASSFLQGASENYGYTF. CDR3 bases: TGTGCCAGTAGTTTTTTACAGGGGGCATCCGAAAACTATGGCTACACCTTC.

The chain carries TRBV19 and TRBJ1-1, with D maybe TRBD1 (5 bases). The CDR3 covers 15 residues. Trimming shortened V by 8 bases and J by 3 bases, and 19 bases separated the two germline ends. Per the germline V gene, CDR1 is LNHDA and CDR2 is SQIVND (reference sequence). The CDR3 loop is CASRLNWGGDTEAFF. The CDR3 DNA follows: TGTGCCAGTCGACTAAACTGGGGAGGGGACACTGAAGCTTTCTTT.

This chain uses TRBV15 with TRBJ2-3, with D possibly matching TRBD2 (6 bases). The length of the CDR3 is 16 residues. Per germline, CDR1 LNHNV and CDR2 YYDKDF (reference sequence). The ends were cut back, 4 bases at V and 6 bases at J, with 20 bases in the middle. The CDR3 DNA is TGTGCCACCAGCATTTCGAGGGACTCTGCCACGGATACGCAGTATTTT. Amino acids: CATSISRDSATDTQYF.

This chain uses TRBV20-1 with TRBJ2-7, with D uncertain. The CDR3 length is 11 residues. V shed 7 bases and J shed 2 bases, with 9 bases lying between them. Germline lookup yields CDR1 DFQATT and CDR2 SNEGSKA (reference sequence). The CDR3 bases are TGCAGTGAGCTAGGAACCTACGAGCAGTACTTC. As protein: CSELGTYEQYF.

The chain employs TRBV5-8 and TRBJ1-1; no reliable D call. The CDR3 is 13 residues long. The germline V gene has CDR1 SGHTS and CDR2 YDEGEE. V gave up 1 base and J gave up 1 base, with 5 bases separating them. The CDR3 here is CASSLSANTEAFF. In nucleotides, the CDR3 is TGTGCCAGCAGCTTGTCCGCGAACACTGAAGCTTTCTTT.

The CDR3 sequence: CASSLRRTNEKLFF. DNA for the CDR3: TGTGCCAGCAGCCTCCGACGGACTAATGAAAAACTGTTTTTT. The chain links TRBV7-8 to TRBJ1-4; D is undetermined. This CDR3 comprises 14 residues. The germline gives CDR1 SGHVS, CDR2 FQNEAQ. V was trimmed by 5 bases and J by 2 bases, leaving 9 bases between them.